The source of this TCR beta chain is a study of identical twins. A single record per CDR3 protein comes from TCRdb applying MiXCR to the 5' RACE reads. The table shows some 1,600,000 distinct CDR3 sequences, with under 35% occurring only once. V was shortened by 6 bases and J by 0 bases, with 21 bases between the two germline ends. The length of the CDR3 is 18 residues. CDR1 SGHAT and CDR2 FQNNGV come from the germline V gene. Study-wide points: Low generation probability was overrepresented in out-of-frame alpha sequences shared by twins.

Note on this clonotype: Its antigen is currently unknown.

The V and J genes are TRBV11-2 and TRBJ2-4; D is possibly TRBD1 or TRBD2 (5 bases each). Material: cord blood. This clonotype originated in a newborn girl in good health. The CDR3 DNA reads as TGTGCCAGCAGGTACAGTGCCCGGGACGGCTTAGCCAAAAACATTCAGTACTTC. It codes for CASRYSARDGLAKNIQYF.